The 9 T cell receptor beta chains below come from one sample, sequenced in a study of blood T cell repertoires in COVID-19 (dated by TCRdb to about 2020). Library method: the immunoSEQ multiplex PCR assay. TCRdb took over this immuneACCESS table, retaining in-frame rearrangements with V and J assigned. Such tables are incomplete; in checked studies, under half of the missing clones stem from an unresolved V gene, and the remainder is unexplained. The table for this sample lists some 30,000 clones; about 82% of them were counted only once. The ten most abundant clones make up around 6.6% of the sample. Sequences were obtained from peripheral blood. These receptors were taken from a man aged 55 to 69 with active COVID-19.

The chain combines TRBV19 with TRBJ2-7, with D possibly matching TRBD2 (6 bases). This CDR3 has 15 amino acids. Trimming removed 5 bases at V and 2 bases at J, with 16 bases between. CDR1 LNHDA and CDR2 SQIVND come from the germline V gene (reference sequence). In DNA form, the CDR3 reads TGTGCCAGTAGTCCCCCGGGAGTGCGAACCTACGAGCAGTACTTC. Translating it yields CASSPPGVRTYEQYF.

The genes are TRBV5-1 and TRBJ2-5; TRBD2 is a possible D gene (6 bases). CDR1 is SGHRS, CDR2 YFSETQ, per germline. The CDR3 covers 15 residues. V lost 4 bases and J lost 5, with 18 bases in between. The CDR3 DNA is TGCGCCAGCAGCAGCGGGCCCGGACGAACCGAGACCCAGTACTTC. Encoded protein: CASSSGPGRTETQYF.

The V gene is TRBV27, the J gene TRBJ2-3, with 8 bases lining up with TRBD1. Trimming removed 5 bases from V and 5 bases from J; junction bases left unmatched: 3. Germline values: CDR1 MNHEY, CDR2 SMNVEV (reference sequence). This CDR3 comprises 13 residues. The CDR3 here is CASSPRGRDTQYF. Here the CDR3 DNA reads TGTGCCAGCAGTCCCAGGGGGCGAGATACGCAGTATTTT.

This clone was counted between two and nine times. V and J are TRBV11-2 and TRBJ2-1; 9 bases match TRBD2. The ends lost 1 base at V and 7 bases at J; junction bases unmatched: 17. Per the germline V gene, CDR1 is SGHAT and CDR2 is FQNNGV. This CDR3 region has 19 residues. The chain's CDR3 is CASSLVSGGPAGGRNEQFF. CDR3 bases: TGTGCCAGCAGCTTAGTTTCGGGGGGGCCAGCGGGAGGAAGGAATGAGCAGTTCTTC.

This chain connects TRBV7-8 to TRBJ2-7, with 11 bases matching TRBD1. The CDR3 sequence is 15 residues long. V shed 5 bases, J shed 3 bases, and the junction held 6 bases outside the gene matches. The germline V gene encodes CDR1 SGHVS and CDR2 FQNEAQ. The CDR3 here is CASSETGTGGYEQYF. As DNA, the CDR3 is TGTGCCAGCAGCGAAACGGGGACAGGGGGCTACGAGCAGTACTTC. The full variable domain, with the rest looked up from reference TRBV7-8 and TRBJ2-7, is GAGVSQSPRYKVAKRGQDVALRCDPISGHVSLFWYQQALGQGPEFLTYFQNEAQLDKSGLPSDRFFAERPEGSVSTLKIQRTQQEDSAVYLCASSETGTGGYEQYFGPGTRLTVT.

This sequence joins TRBV5-1 and TRBJ1-4; D is ambiguous. V lost 0 bases to trimming and J lost 0 bases, with 12 bases between them. CDR1 and CDR2 (germline): SGHRS, YFSETQ. The CDR3 contains 17 residues. CDR3 nucleotides: TGCGCCAGCAGCTTGGTCGACTTCCCCGCAACTAATGAAAAACTGTTTTTT. Its translation: CASSLVDFPATNEKLFF.

CDR3 region: CASTLRQGYGYTF. The CDR3 DNA reads TGTGCCAGCACCCTTAGACAGGGATATGGCTACACCTTC. This chain uses TRBV27 with TRBJ1-2, with 7 positions matching TRBD1. CDR3 length: 13 residues. The V gene end was trimmed by 7 bases and the J gene end by 5 bases; junction bases not matched to a gene: 7. Per the germline V gene, CDR1 is MNHEY and CDR2 is SMNVEV (reference sequence).

The chain couples TRBV19 to TRBJ2-1; no clear D. V dropped 4 bases and J dropped 7 bases, with 11 bases sitting between them. CDR1 is LNHDA and CDR2 is SQIVND in the germline V gene (reference sequence). The CDR3 has 13 amino acids. The CDR3 DNA follows: TGTGCCAGTAGTACCAGCGCCGGGAATGAGCAGTTCTTC. Encoded protein: CASSTSAGNEQFF.

This clone was found a few times. The chain couples TRBV19 to TRBJ2-1, with a weak D call TRBD2 (6 bases). The V end lost 1 base, the J end lost 0 bases, and 22 bases lay between the germline ends. The length of the CDR3 is 20 residues. CDR1 and CDR2 from the germline V gene are LNHDA and SQIVND (reference sequence). The CDR3 DNA follows: TGTGCCAGTAGTATAGTCGCCGCTAGCGCTTCATTTAGCTCCTACAATGAGCAGTTCTTC. Amino acids: CASSIVAASASFSSYNEQFF.